The 20 T cell receptor beta chains listed next were all sequenced from one sample in a study of T cells in localized non-small cell lung cancer (dated by TCRdb to between 2020 and 2021). Library creation used the immunoSEQ multiplex PCR assay. In its TCRdb copy, this immuneACCESS table keeps in-frame sequences only and misses some clones. Where compared with another copy, unresolved V genes explain less than half of these, and the others have no known cause. The sample table contains tens of thousands of clones; only one count was recorded for 86% of them. Clones ranked in the top ten supply 15% to 20% of the sample. The sequencing used peripheral blood, collected before any cancer treatment. Every receptor here comes from a male donor older than 55 with stage III squamous cell lung carcinoma.

The V call is TRBV5-6, the J call TRBJ1-1; TRBD1 agrees at 11 bases. The CDR3 sequence is 15 residues long. Trimming took 3 bases from V and 1 from J; bases not matched to a gene: 2. Germline values: CDR1 SGHDT, CDR2 YYEEEE. In DNA, the CDR3 is TGTGCCAGCAGCTGGGACAGGGGGACGAACACTGAAGCTTTCTTT. This sequence encodes CASSWDRGTNTEAFF.

The V and J genes are TRBV4-3 and TRBJ2-5, with 13 bases that match TRBD2. In germline, CDR1 is LGHNA, CDR2 YSLEER. V lost 4 bases and J lost 4; bases outside the gene matches: 9. The CDR3 has 17 residues. The CDR3 spells CASSLGLAGALGETQYF. The CDR3 DNA is TGCGCCAGCAGCCTCGGACTAGCGGGGGCGCTGGGAGAGACCCAGTACTTC.

In its sample, this clone was seen once. The gene calls are TRBV14 and TRBJ1-1, with TRBD1 matching over 10 bases. Germline CDR1 and CDR2: SGHDN and FVKESK. J was trimmed by 3 bases and V by 4 bases; bases with no gene match: 5. This CDR3 spans 15 amino acids. The CDR3 protein is CASSLPGQGYTEAFF. In DNA form, the CDR3 reads TGTGCCAGCAGCCTTCCGGGACAGGGGTACACTGAAGCTTTCTTT.

V gene TRBV30 combines with J gene TRBJ1-1; D gene ambiguous. The CDR3 runs to 17 residues. Germline-derived CDR1 and CDR2 are GTSNPN and SVGIG (reference sequence). Trimming removed 5 bases from V and 4 bases from J, with 26 bases in between. Here the CDR3 DNA reads TGTGCCTGGTTCTCCCCGGGAGGGAAGAGGTATGGCACTGAAGCTTTCTTT. Translation: CAWFSPGGKRYGTEAFF.

The chain is built from TRBV6-5 and TRBJ1-1, with D hard to call. Trimming took off 4 bases at V and 1 base at J, with 13 bases between the two ends. CDR3 length: 15 residues. CDR1 is MNHEY and CDR2 is SVGAGI in the germline V gene. CDR3 amino acids: CASSFEYSGNTEAFF. The CDR3 DNA reads TGTGCCAGCAGTTTTGAGTACTCTGGGAACACTGAAGCTTTCTTT.

This clone was detected a few times. For the CDR3, the DNA is TGCGCCAGCAGCTTGGAGGTGAACACTGAAGCTTTCTTT. This encodes CASSLEVNTEAFF. J is TRBJ1-1 and V is TRBV5-1; D not certain. V lost 0 bases and J lost 0, with 3 bases in between. Germline values: CDR1 SGHRS, CDR2 YFSETQ. The CDR3 consists of 13 residues.

V and J are TRBV19 and TRBJ2-7; TRBD2 might be the D (6 bases). With 1 base removed from V and 6 bases from J, the gap between germline ends came to 16 bases. The germline CDR1 and CDR2 sequences are LNHDA and SQIVND (reference sequence). The CDR3 contains 15 residues. DNA for the CDR3: TGTGCCAGTAGTATAGCGGCGGGAACGCAATTCGAGCAGTACTTC. It translates to CASSIAAGTQFEQYF.

V and J are TRBV6-1 and TRBJ1-5; tentative D call: TRBD1 (5 bases). The V end lost 1 base, the J end lost 2 bases, and 18 bases lay between the germline ends. This CDR3 contains 18 residues. Germline V gene lookup returns CDR1 MNHNS and CDR2 SASEGT. CDR3 sequence: CASSEVPTARAGNQPQHF. CDR3 in DNA: TGTGCCAGCAGTGAAGTTCCAACAGCCAGGGCGGGCAATCAGCCCCAGCATTTT.

The rearrangement uses TRBV6-1 and TRBJ2-3, with a possible D match to TRBD1 (6 bases). The CDR3 runs 12 residues. The germline V and J ends were trimmed by 7 bases and 6 bases, with 11 bases remaining between them. Germline-derived CDR1 and CDR2 are MNHNS and SASEGT. Here the CDR3 DNA reads TGTGCCAGCACGGACAGTTTCGATACGCAGTATTTT. Encoded protein: CASTDSFDTQYF.

CDR3: CASTPSSGSFYEQYF. DNA for the CDR3: TGTGCCAGTACCCCATCTAGCGGGAGTTTCTACGAGCAGTACTTC. This chain uses TRBV19 with TRBJ2-7; 10 nucleotides match TRBD2. The CDR3 loop spans 15 amino acids. Germline assignment: CDR1 LNHDA and CDR2 SQIVND (reference sequence). Trimming removed 7 bases from V and 3 bases from J; junction bases left unmatched: 9.

The rearrangement links TRBV5-1 to TRBJ1-1, with TRBD1 identical over 11 bases. Per the germline V gene, CDR1 is SGHRS and CDR2 is YFSETQ. V lost 4 bases and J lost 4; bases outside the gene matches: 3. The CDR3 has 14 amino acids. Here the CDR3 reads CASSPGTGGTEAFF. For the CDR3, the DNA is TGCGCCAGCAGCCCAGGGACAGGGGGCACTGAAGCTTTCTTT. Variable domain in full (rest from reference TRBV5-1 and TRBJ1-1): KAGVTQTPRYLIKTRGQQVTLSCSPISGHRSVSWYQQTPGQGLQFLFEYFSETQRNKGNFPGRFSGRQFSNSRSEMNVSTLELGDSALYLCASSPGTGGTEAFFGQGTRLTVV.

This chain connects TRBV5-6 to TRBJ1-1; a possible D gene is TRBD1 (5 bases). V gave up 1 base and J gave up 4 bases, with 11 bases separating them. Germline CDR1 reads SGHDT; CDR2 reads YYEEEE. The CDR3 is 14 amino acids. The CDR3 nucleotides read TGTGCCAGCAGCTTGAAACGGGGGTCCACTGAAGCTTTCTTT. Its protein product is CASSLKRGSTEAFF. The variable domain in full, with the rest retrieved from reference TRBV5-6 and TRBJ1-1, is DAGVTQSPTHLIKTRGQQVTLRCSPKSGHDTVSWYQQALGQGPQFIFQYYEEEERQRGNFPDRFSGHQFPNYSSELNVNALLLGDSALYLCASSLKRGSTEAFFGQGTRLTVV.

This rearrangement joins TRBV25-1 to TRBJ1-1; 7 bases line up with TRBD1. CDR1 is MGHDK, CDR2 SYGVNS, per germline. With V trimmed by 4 bases and J by 4 bases, 3 bases remained unmatched. The CDR3 runs to 13 residues. The CDR3 DNA reads as TGTGCCAGCAGTGGACAGGGAATCACTGAAGCTTTCTTT. Encoded protein: CASSGQGITEAFF.

V usage is TRBV6-6 and J usage is TRBJ1-3; maybe TRBD1 (5 bases). The ends were cut back, 7 bases at V and 0 bases at J, with 16 bases in the middle. CDR3 size: 16 residues. CDR1 and CDR2 (germline): MNHNY, SVGAGI (reference sequence). The CDR3 here is CASTPRDLASGNTIYF. The CDR3 DNA follows: TGTGCCAGCACCCCCCGGGACCTGGCCTCTGGAAACACCATATATTTT.

The chain couples TRBV7-9 to TRBJ1-5; weak D call: TRBD1 (6 bases). The CDR3 is 16 residues long. V was shortened by 1 base and J by 1 base, with 11 bases between the two germline ends. Germline assignment: CDR1 SEHNR and CDR2 FQNEAQ (reference sequence). CDR3 in amino acids: CASSLEQGLSNQPQHF. The DNA of the CDR3 is TGTGCCAGCAGCTTAGAACAGGGTTTGAGCAATCAGCCCCAGCATTTT. The variable domain in full, completed from reference TRBV7-9 and TRBJ1-5, reads DTGVSQNPRHKITKRGQNVTFRCDPISEHNRLYWYRQTLGQGPEFLTYFQNEAQLEKSRLLSDRFSAERPKGSFSTLEIQRTEQGDSAMYLCASSLEQGLSNQPQHFGDGTRLSIL.

This clone is medium-sized within its sample. The chain combines TRBV13 with TRBJ2-7, with 8 bases that match TRBD2. The germline V gene encodes CDR1 PRHDT and CDR2 FYEKMQ (reference sequence). This CDR3 is built from 13 residues. V trimming: 5 bases; J trimming: 6 bases; junction bases outside the gene matches: 6. CDR3 residues: CASSEYRGGEQYF. The CDR3 DNA follows: TGTGCCAGCAGCGAATACCGGGGGGGCGAGCAGTACTTC.

The chain employs TRBV6-5 and TRBJ2-5, with D possibly matching TRBD1 (5 bases). Deletions cut 2 bases from V and 5 bases from J, with 15 bases between. Germline CDR1 and CDR2: MNHEY and SVGAGI. The CDR3 consists of 15 residues. In DNA form, the CDR3 reads TGTGCCAGCAGTTACGCCACAGGAAGGTGGGAGACCCAGTACTTC. This sequence encodes CASSYATGRWETQYF.

The chain joins TRBV29-1 to TRBJ2-1; TRBD1 matches 7 bases. The length of the CDR3 is 14 residues. CDR1 and CDR2 (germline): SQVTM, ANQGSEA. The CDR3 loop reads CSTSRDSSYNEQFF. CDR3 DNA sequence: TGCAGTACTTCCCGGGACAGCTCCTACAATGAGCAGTTCTTC.

This clone was observed a handful of times. The J gene is TRBJ2-6, the V gene TRBV29-1; D ambiguous. The V gene lost 3 bases and the J gene lost 0 bases, with 6 bases spanning the gap. Germline loops: CDR1 SQVTM, CDR2 ANQGSEA. The CDR3 is made up of 14 amino acids. CDR3 DNA: TGCAGCGTTGATGGTGCCTCTGGGGCCAACGTCCTGACTTTC. Translating it yields CSVDGASGANVLTF.

CDR3 region: CASSPGQGRSGHNEQFF. The CDR3 DNA follows: TGTGCCAGCAGCCCGGGACAGGGAAGGAGCGGACACAATGAGCAGTTCTTC. The V call is TRBV7-9, the J call TRBJ2-1; 9 bases line up with TRBD1. V was clipped by 5 bases and J by 5 bases; unmatched bases: 13. CDR3 length: 17 amino acids. Looked up from germline, CDR1 is SEHNR and CDR2 is FQNEAQ (reference sequence).